One sample yielded the 17 T cell receptor beta chains listed below, sequenced in a study of early T cells in non-severe SARS-CoV-2 infection (dated by TCRdb to about 2021). Receptor amplification or capture employed 5' RACE. Sequencing was performed on a NextSeq 500. The public reads were reprocessed in TCRdb via fastp at Q25 and MiXCR, keeping in-frame beta chains. Under each unique CDR3 protein, matching rows form one entry showing the most common genes and DNA. The sample table records 80,000 to 100,000 distinct CDR3 sequences; approximately 10% of these occur just once. The biggest ten clones account for under 5% of the sample. Material: whole blood, obtained at baseline. These receptor sequences come from an adult who was a healthcare worker with PCR-confirmed SARS-CoV-2 infection or an uninfected control (not recorded which).

There are many counts of this clonotype. This chain uses TRBV27 with TRBJ2-3; D remains unclear. V lost 4 bases, J lost 6 bases, and 17 bases lay in between. The CDR3 contains 15 residues. Looked up from germline, CDR1 is MNHEY and CDR2 is SMNVEV (reference sequence). The CDR3 reads CASSYVWPGTDTQYF. The CDR3 DNA reads as TGTGCCAGCAGTTACGTATGGCCGGGTACGGATACGCAGTATTTT.

The rearrangement joins TRBV12-3 or TRBV12-4 to TRBJ1-5, with D possibly matching TRBD1 (6 bases). The CDR3 covers 15 residues. The V end was cut by 5 bases, the J end by 0 bases, with 11 bases between. The CDR3 region is CASSRTVYSNQPQHF. The CDR3 nucleotides are TGTGCCAGCAGTCGGACAGTTTATAGCAATCAGCCCCAGCATTTT.

This clonotype has only a few counts. The chain uses TRBV9 and TRBJ2-3; the D is unclear. In germline, CDR1 is SGDLS, CDR2 YYNGEE. The CDR3 has 13 residues. V was cut by 0 bases and J by 2 bases, with 4 bases left in between. This CDR3 reads CASSVAHTDTQYF. Here the CDR3 DNA reads TGTGCCAGCAGCGTAGCTCACACAGATACGCAGTATTTT.

On this clonotype itself: This may stem from a read error, because a much larger clone lies one nucleotide away. The chain couples TRBV5-4 to TRBJ2-1, with D perhaps assigned TRBD1 or TRBD2 (5 bases each). Germline V gene sequence: CDR1 SGHNT, CDR2 YYREEE (reference sequence). The CDR3 extends over 17 amino acids. The CDR3 is CASSLGPGPSSYNERFF. The CDR3 DNA reads TGTGCCAGCAGCTTGGGACCGGGACCGAGCTCCTACAATGAGCGGTTCTTC.

The chain carries TRBV7-2 and TRBJ1-3; D not resolved. Between the trimmed V and J ends, which lost 2 bases and 6 bases, there was a span of 5 bases. This CDR3 comprises 12 residues. From germline, CDR1 is SGHTA and CDR2 FQGNSA. CDR3 DNA: TGTGCCAGCAGCTTACCGCAAAACACCATATATTTT. Its protein product is CASSLPQNTIYF.

This clonotype appeared many times. The chain combines TRBV7-8 with TRBJ2-3; D ambiguous. This CDR3 comprises 14 residues. The germline V gene encodes CDR1 SGHVS and CDR2 FQNEAQ. Trimming removed 3 bases at V and 2 bases at J, with 9 bases between. The CDR3 DNA reads as TGTGCCAGCAGCTTCTCTAGGGTCACAGATACGCAGTATTTT. Residues: CASSFSRVTDTQYF.

The table lists this clonotype with a few counts. The chain joins TRBV20-1 to TRBJ2-3; D is perhaps TRBD1 (6 bases). Trimming took 3 bases from V and 2 from J, leaving 9 bases between them. The CDR3 consists of 13 residues. The V gene's germline CDR1 is DFQATT and CDR2 SNEGSKA (reference sequence). The DNA of the CDR3 is TGCAGTGCTAGGCAGGGGTACACAGATACGCAGTATTTT. Translation: CSARQGYTDTQYF.

CDR3 DNA: TGTGCCAGCAGCGGGACAGGGGGCCGCTACGAGCAGTACTTC. It codes for CASSGTGGRYEQYF. The rearrangement joins TRBV12-3 or TRBV12-4 to TRBJ2-7; 12 bases agree with TRBD1. The CDR3 spans 14 residues. The V segment lost 6 bases and the J segment 3 bases; nucleotides outside the gene matches: 3.

In its sample, this clonotype was seen a few times. The genes are TRBV10-1 and TRBJ2-4, with a weak D call TRBD1 (6 bases). Between the trimmed V and J ends, which lost 4 bases and 6 bases, there was a span of 10 bases. Germline CDR1 is WNHNN and CDR2 is SYGVQD (reference sequence). The CDR3 is 13 amino acids. DNA of the CDR3: TGCGCCAGCAGTGCAGGGGATGGAAACATTCAGTACTTC. It specifies CASSAGDGNIQYF.

This chain links TRBV7-9 with TRBJ2-1; maybe TRBD2 (6 bases). Germline V gene data show CDR1 as SEHNR and CDR2 as FQNEAQ (reference sequence). Trimming stripped 4 bases from V and 7 bases from J, with 20 bases between. The CDR3 is 16 residues long. This chain's CDR3 is CASSYTTAGLNNEQFF. CDR3 sequence (DNA): TGTGCCAGCAGCTACACCACCGCGGGACTGAATAATGAGCAGTTCTTC. The variable domain in full, completed from reference TRBV7-9 and TRBJ2-1, reads DTGVSQNPRHKITKRGQNVTFRCDPISEHNRLYWYRQTLGQGPEFLTYFQNEAQLEKSRLLSDRFSAERPKGSFSTLEIQRTEQGDSAMYLCASSYTTAGLNNEQFFGPGTRLTVL.

This clonotype was found a few times. The gene calls are TRBV20-1 and TRBJ2-3, with 9 bases that match TRBD1. After removal of 2 bases from V and 5 bases from J, the junction contained 5 bases not matched to a gene. The CDR3 extends over 14 amino acids. Germline CDR1 and CDR2: DFQATT and SNEGSKA (reference sequence). The CDR3 is CSARSTGGLDTQYF. The CDR3 DNA reads as TGCAGTGCTAGATCCACAGGGGGCCTAGATACGCAGTATTTT.

The V gene is TRBV10-3, the J gene TRBJ1-2, with a possible D match to TRBD1 (5 bases). V lost 3 bases, J lost 2 bases, and 7 bases lay in between. CDR1 is ENHRY, CDR2 SYGVKD, per germline. This CDR3 region has 13 residues. The CDR3 DNA sequence: TGTGCCATCAGTGAAAGGGGCAACTATGGCTACACCTTC. Translated: CAISERGNYGYTF.

This sequence joins TRBV7-6 and TRBJ2-7; D is perhaps TRBD2 (6 bases). CDR1 SGHVS and CDR2 FNYEAQ come from the germline V gene. CDR3 length: 13 amino acids. Trimming stripped 3 bases from V and 6 bases from J, with 12 bases between. CDR3 sequence reads: CASSLSGVGEQYF. DNA for the CDR3: TGTGCCAGCAGCTTGTCGGGGGTTGGCGAGCAGTACTTC.

The chain has TRBV7-6 and TRBJ1-1, with D perhaps TRBD1 (6 bases). Deletions cut 1 base from V and 4 bases from J, with 13 bases between. The CDR3 has 15 residues. Germline CDR1 SGHVS, CDR2 FNYEAQ. The CDR3 DNA reads TGTGCCAGCAGCTTAGACCCAGAAGGGGGCACTGAAGCTTTCTTT. This sequence encodes CASSLDPEGGTEAFF.

This clonotype was observed a handful of times. The chain is built from TRBV5-1 and TRBJ2-5; 8 bases match TRBD1. The CDR3 runs to 14 residues. Germline V gene lookup returns CDR1 SGHRS and CDR2 YFSETQ. Trimming cost V 4 bases and J 1 base; bases outside gene matches: 3. CDR3 protein: CASSRGTGQETQYF. The DNA for the CDR3 is TGCGCCAGCAGCCGCGGGACAGGCCAAGAGACCCAGTACTTC.

In its sample, this clonotype was seen a few times. The chain is built from TRBV20-1 and TRBJ1-2; D possibly corresponds to TRBD1 (5 bases). The CDR3 consists of 14 residues. Germline CDR1 is DFQATT and CDR2 is SNEGSKA (reference sequence). V lost 1 base, J lost 8 bases, and 17 bases lay in between. CDR3 residues: CSARGPGQGGGYTF. The CDR3 nucleotides are TGCAGTGCTAGAGGGCCCGGCCAGGGAGGCGGCTACACCTTC.

This rearrangement joins TRBV2 to TRBJ1-6, with 9 bases that match TRBD1. The CDR3 covers 15 residues. From germline, CDR1 is SNHLY and CDR2 FYNNEI. The ends lost 10 bases at V and 5 bases at J; junction bases unmatched: 9. DNA for the CDR3: TGTGCCACCAACCCGGGACAGGGCAATAATTCACCCCTCCACTTT. The encoded protein is CATNPGQGNNSPLHF.